These 26 T cell receptor beta chains were all obtained from the same sample, sequenced in a study of early T cells in non-severe SARS-CoV-2 infection. A single record per CDR3 protein comes from TCRdb applying MiXCR to the 5' RACE reads. The repertoire consists of 25,000 to 35,000 distinct CDR3 sequences, with about 5% occurring once and the leading ten covering under 14%. Sequencing was carried out using whole blood. These receptors were taken from an adult who was a healthcare worker with PCR-confirmed SARS-CoV-2 infection or an uninfected control (not recorded which).

In this sample, this clonotype turned up many times. The chain recombines TRBV6-4 with TRBJ1-2; D gene uncertain. There are 15 residues in the CDR3. V was clipped by 0 bases and J by 8 bases, with 16 bases between them. The germline gives CDR1 MRHNA, CDR2 SNTAGT. The CDR3 region is CASSDSPTGEGGYTF. CDR3 bases: TGTGCCAGCAGTGACTCGCCTACGGGAGAAGGCGGCTACACCTTC.

This clonotype has at least ten counts. The chain is built from TRBV6-2 or TRBV6-3 and TRBJ2-1; tentative D call: TRBD2 (6 bases). CDR3 length equals 13 residues. V lost 6 bases, J lost 4 bases, and 10 bases lay in between. CDR1 is MNHEY and CDR2 is SVGEGT in the germline V gene. CDR3 DNA: TGTGCCAGCAGCACTAGCTCTTACAATGAGCAGTTCTTC. This encodes CASSTSSYNEQFF.

This clonotype was seen at least ten times. The rearrangement joins TRBV11-2 to TRBJ2-1; TRBD2 might be the D (8 bases). CDR1 and CDR2 (germline): SGHAT, FQNNGV. V was clipped by 5 bases and J by 7 bases, with 27 bases between them. The CDR3 has 18 amino acids. CDR3: CASSALTGEVAGQNEQFF. The CDR3 DNA follows: TGTGCCAGCAGCGCACTCACAGGGGAGGTAGCGGGACAGAATGAGCAGTTCTTC.

At least ten counts were recorded for this clonotype. The V and J genes are TRBV6-6 and TRBJ1-5; D is ambiguous. Germline lookup yields CDR1 MNHNY and CDR2 SVGAGI (reference sequence). The V and J ends lost 0 bases and 5 bases respectively, with 11 bases between them. The CDR3 extends over 15 amino acids. Here the CDR3 DNA reads TGTGCCAGCAGTTACTCGACGGGGAGGGATCAGCCCCAGCATTTT. Translation gives CASSYSTGRDQPQHF.

In this sample, this clonotype turned up many times. The rearrangement links TRBV11-3 to TRBJ2-7; D is possibly TRBD1 or TRBD2 (6 bases each). Germline V CDR1 and CDR2: SGHNT, YENEEA. CDR3 length: 16 residues. V was pared by 2 bases and J by 2 bases, with 16 bases between. The CDR3 nucleotides are TGTGCCAGCAGCTTATCATCACGGGGGCCCCCCTACGAGCAGTACTTC. It encodes CASSLSSRGPPYEQYF.

This clonotype showed up many times. The chain employs TRBV19 and TRBJ1-5, with D unclear. CDR1 LNHDA and CDR2 SQIVND come from the germline V gene (reference sequence). V was trimmed by 1 base and J by 7 bases, leaving 8 bases between them. This CDR3 comprises 13 residues. The CDR3 sequence is CASSIGYQQPQHF. CDR3 bases: TGTGCCAGTAGTATAGGATATCAGCAGCCCCAGCATTTT.

The V and J genes are TRBV2 and TRBJ2-1, with 8 bases lining up with TRBD1. Unmatched junction bases numbered 4, after V lost 6 bases and J lost 9 bases. The CDR3 is 12 amino acids. The germline CDR1 and CDR2 sequences are SNHLY and FYNNEI. CDR3 amino acids: CASRDRVSEQFF. CDR3 sequence (DNA): TGTGCCAGCAGGGACAGGGTTAGTGAGCAGTTCTTC.

This clonotype was recorded many times. This chain connects TRBV7-9 to TRBJ2-1; D perhaps matches TRBD1 (6 bases). The CDR3 runs 14 residues. With 5 bases removed from V and 7 bases from J, the gap between germline ends came to 15 bases. Looked up from germline, CDR1 is SEHNR and CDR2 is FQNEAQ (reference sequence). In DNA, the CDR3 is TGTGCCAGCAGCCTAAGGGGGAACGCGAATGAGCAGTTCTTC. Protein product: CASSLRGNANEQFF.

J is TRBJ1-2 and V is TRBV6-6; 8 bases map to TRBD1. V lost 6 bases and J lost 0; bases outside the gene matches: 9. The CDR3 loop spans 16 amino acids. From germline, CDR1 is MNHNY and CDR2 SVGAGI (reference sequence). The CDR3 is CASRDQGAEANYGYTF. The CDR3 nucleotides are TGTGCCAGCAGGGACCAGGGGGCTGAAGCTAACTATGGCTACACCTTC.

This clonotype is categorized as medium-sized. V is TRBV11-2 and J is TRBJ1-1; D gene uncertain. Germline V gene lookup returns CDR1 SGHAT and CDR2 FQNNGV. Trimming shortened V by 2 bases and J by 6 bases, and 13 bases separated the two germline ends. The CDR3 length is 14 residues. CDR3 region: CASSLHPGYAEAFF. CDR3 nucleotide sequence: TGTGCCAGCAGCTTACATCCCGGCTACGCTGAAGCTTTCTTT.

There are many counts of this clonotype. This chain joins TRBV29-1 and TRBJ1-2; TRBD1 aligns across 8 bases. The ends lost 5 bases at V and 2 bases at J; junction bases unmatched: 10. The CDR3 is 15 amino acids. From germline, CDR1 is SQVTM and CDR2 ANQGSEA. The chain's CDR3 is CSVLKSRQGNYGYTF. The CDR3 region has the DNA TGCAGCGTTCTAAAGTCGAGACAGGGGAACTATGGCTACACCTTC.

This clonotype was counted at least ten times. The CDR3 region has the DNA TGTGCCAGCAGTTACGGGGTTGGGGCCTACGAGCAGTACTTC. Amino acid sequence: CASSYGVGAYEQYF. J is TRBJ2-7 and V is TRBV6-5; D unclear. Germline-derived CDR1 and CDR2 are MNHEY and SVGAGI. This CDR3 has 14 residues. Between the trimmed V and J ends, which lost 2 bases and 2 bases, there was a span of 10 bases.

The rearrangement links TRBV7-7 to TRBJ2-1; 8 positions agree with TRBD2. V lost 6 bases, J lost 7 bases, and 5 bases stayed unmatched. Germline lookup yields CDR1 SSHAT and CDR2 FNYEAQ (reference sequence). This CDR3 has 13 amino acids. CDR3 in DNA: TGTGCCAGCAGAGGGACTAGTGATAATGAGCAGTTCTTC. Translating gives CASRGTSDNEQFF.

This clonotype was recorded many times. The chain is built from TRBV18 and TRBJ2-2; D unresolved. CDR3 length: 15 amino acids. Germline V lookup: CDR1 KGHSH, CDR2 LQKENI. The V end was cut by 1 base, the J end by 1 base, with 7 bases between. CDR3 amino acids: CASSPRDGNTGELFF. CDR3 bases: TGTGCCAGCTCACCACGCGACGGGAACACCGGGGAGCTGTTTTTT.

The table lists this clonotype with many counts. The chain carries TRBV5-6 and TRBJ1-6; D not certain. Per the germline V gene, CDR1 is SGHDT and CDR2 is YYEEEE. This CDR3 spans 12 amino acids. Trimming pared 0 bases from V and 10 bases from J, leaving 5 bases between. The chain's CDR3 is CASSLGESPLHF. In nucleotides, the CDR3 is TGTGCCAGCAGCTTGGGAGAGTCACCCCTCCACTTT.

There are many counts of this clonotype. This chain uses TRBV4-3 with TRBJ2-1; 13 positions agree with TRBD2. CDR3 length equals 18 residues. The trim removed 4 bases at V and 1 base at J, leaving 7 bases unmatched. Germline CDR1 and CDR2: LGHNA and YSLEER. DNA for the CDR3: TGCGCCAGCAGCCCCTATGGGGGACTAGCGGGATCCTACAATGAGCAGTTCTTC. This encodes CASSPYGGLAGSYNEQFF.

This clonotype was counted between two and nine times. The chain joins TRBV14 to TRBJ1-1; the D is unclear. The CDR3 covers 14 residues. The V gene lost 4 bases and the J gene lost 10 bases, with 19 bases spanning the gap. Per germline, CDR1 SGHDN and CDR2 FVKESK. The CDR3 region is CASSPPGVRQLAFF. The CDR3 nucleotides read TGTGCCAGCAGCCCACCCGGAGTCAGACAACTAGCTTTCTTT.

Many counts were recorded for this clonotype. The chain uses TRBV20-1 and TRBJ2-7, with 14 bases aligning to TRBD2. Germline CDR1 DFQATT, CDR2 SNEGSKA (reference sequence). This CDR3 is built from 15 residues. The V gene end was trimmed by 1 base and the J gene end by 2 bases; junction bases not matched to a gene: 1. In DNA form, the CDR3 reads TGCAGTGCTAGAGGGACTAGCGGGAGGCCCTACGAGCAGTACTTC. Translation gives CSARGTSGRPYEQYF.

This clonotype has ten or more counts. This chain connects TRBV7-8 to TRBJ2-1, with D possibly TRBD2 on 6 matching bases. CDR1 and CDR2 from the germline V gene are SGHVS and FQNEAQ. Deletions cut 5 bases from V and 0 bases from J, with 11 bases between. CDR3 length: 15 residues. CDR3 DNA sequence: TGTGCCAGCAGCCGCTGGGGGGACTCCTACAATGAGCAGTTCTTC. Translating gives CASSRWGDSYNEQFF.

This clonotype was picked up a small number of times. The gene calls are TRBV7-2 and TRBJ1-1; D remains unclear. Germline V gene lookup returns CDR1 SGHTA and CDR2 FQGNSA. V was cut by 6 bases and J by 1 base, with 15 bases left in between. The CDR3 covers 15 residues. The DNA of the CDR3 is TGTGCCAGCAGATCCGGTCAGGCAGGGAACACTGAAGCTTTCTTT. This sequence encodes CASRSGQAGNTEAFF. Full variable domain (rest looked up from reference TRBV7-2 and TRBJ1-1): GAGVSQSPSNKVTEKGKDVELRCDPISGHTALYWYRQSLGQGLEFLIYFQGNSAPDKSGLPSDRFSAERTGGSVSTLTIQRTQQEDSAVYLCASRSGQAGNTEAFFGQGTRLTVV.

Ten or more counts support this clonotype. This chain uses TRBV20-1 with TRBJ1-4, with D possibly being TRBD1 (5 bases). The CDR3 consists of 14 residues. V gave up 3 bases and J gave up 7 bases, with 15 bases separating them. Germline V gives CDR1 DFQATT, CDR2 SNEGSKA (reference sequence). As DNA, the CDR3 is TGCAGTGCTAGGGTGCAGGGTGGCGGTGAAAAACTGTTTTTT. It specifies CSARVQGGGEKLFF.

This clonotype was counted ten times or more. This chain joins TRBV7-6 and TRBJ1-5, with D perhaps TRBD1 (6 bases). The CDR3 runs to 15 residues. Germline CDR1 and CDR2: SGHVS and FNYEAQ. V was pared by 0 bases and J by 6 bases, with 12 bases between. The DNA for the CDR3 is TGTGCCAGCAGCTTAGCGGGCAGGGGCCTTCAGCCCCAGCATTTT. It translates to CASSLAGRGLQPQHF.

This clonotype was counted only a few times. J is TRBJ2-4 and V is TRBV12-3 or TRBV12-4; D assignment may be TRBD1 or TRBD2 (5 bases each). V was clipped by 1 base and J by 8 bases, with 18 bases between them. This CDR3 is 16 amino acids long. The CDR3 protein is CASSLVQGPGGDIQYF. The CDR3 DNA reads as TGTGCCAGCAGTTTAGTGCAGGGCCCAGGAGGTGACATTCAGTACTTC.

This clonotype was seen repeatedly, ten times or more. The chain links TRBV7-8 to TRBJ2-3, with D uncertain. The V gene lost 7 bases and the J gene lost 0 bases, with 14 bases spanning the gap. CDR1 is SGHVS and CDR2 is FQNEAQ in the germline V gene. This CDR3 comprises 15 residues. The CDR3 bases are TGTGCCAGCACCTCATTCGAGTCTAGCACAGATACGCAGTATTTT. It is translated as CASTSFESSTDTQYF.

This clonotype has ten or more counts. The chain uses TRBV20-1 and TRBJ1-3; D unclear. The V gene lost 2 bases and the J gene lost 0 bases, with 8 bases spanning the gap. Germline CDR1 DFQATT, CDR2 SNEGSKA (reference sequence). This CDR3 spans 14 amino acids. CDR3 DNA: TGCAGTGCTAGACCGAGCTCCTCTGGAAACACCATATATTTT. Its protein is CSARPSSSGNTIYF.

Only a few counts were recorded for this clonotype. The chain joins TRBV11-2 to TRBJ2-7; TRBD2 aligns across 7 bases. Trimming took 0 bases from V and 4 from J; bases not matched to a gene: 6. Germline V CDR1 and CDR2: SGHAT, FQNNGV. The CDR3 extends over 15 amino acids. The CDR3 sequence is CASSLDRGGRYEQYF. The CDR3 DNA reads TGTGCCAGCAGCTTAGATCGCGGCGGGAGATACGAGCAGTACTTC. The full variable domain, rest sourced from reference TRBV11-2 and TRBJ2-7, is EAGVAQSPRYKIIEKRQSVAFWCNPISGHATLYWYQQILGQGPKLLIQFQNNGVVDDSQLPKDRFSAERLKGVDSTLKIQPAKLEDSAVYLCASSLDRGGRYEQYFGPGTRLTVT.